A selection of T cell receptor beta chains follows, all from one sample in a study of breast tumors, draining lymph nodes, adjacent tissues. TCRdb used MiXCR to reprocess the multiplex PCR reads, holding one entry per CDR3 protein. The table lists some 49,000 distinct CDR3 sequences, 23% of them singletons. Sequencing was performed on breast tumor tissue. These receptors originate from a female donor with breast cancer. Some clones in this sample may be carry-over from other donors' samples. Both conserved end residues are part of each CDR3. The D gene is left open where the match is weak. The listing skips clone size in some rows; elsewhere it reads once, few, many or a size class.

many,TRBV11-2,TRBJ2-1,TRBD2,CASSPKLRLAGGWHEQFF,TGTGCCAGCAGCCCTAAACTACGCCTAGCGGGGGGTTGGCATGAGCAGTTCTTC
few,TRBV9,TRBJ2-1,.,CASSGGDNLRDNEQFF,TGTGCCAGCAGCGGAGGGGACAACCTCAGGGACAATGAGCAGTTCTTC
many,TRBV12-3/TRBV12-4,TRBJ2-7,.,CASSLGTDTYEQYF,TGTGCCAGCAGTCTGGGGACGGACACCTACGAGCAGTACTTC
.,TRBV19,TRBJ1-5,.,CASSIKGPNQPQHF,TGTGCCAGTAGTATCAAGGGTCCCAATCAGCCCCAGCATTTT
.,TRBV4-2,TRBJ2-1,TRBD2,CASSQDEAGGVMDEQLF,TGTGCCAGCAGCCAAGATGAGGCGGGAGGGGTGATGGATGAGCAGCTCTTC
many,TRBV28,TRBJ1-2,.,CASSPANYGYTF,TGTGCCAGCAGCCCCGCTAACTATGGCTACACCTTC
many,TRBV5-1,TRBJ1-3,.,CASSLMASGNTIYF,TGCGCCAGCAGCTTGATGGCCTCTGGAAACACCATATATTTT
.,TRBV5-1,TRBJ2-7,.,CASSLAVGQDYEQYF,TGCGCCAGCAGCTTGGCCGTCGGACAAGACTACGAGCAGTACTTC
many,TRBV2,TRBJ2-7,.,CASSEQDNSYEQYF,TGTGCCAGCAGTGAACAGGACAACTCCTACGAGCAGTACTTC
few,TRBV28,TRBJ2-7,.,CASSLTNYEQYF,TGTGCCAGCAGCCTAACTAACTACGAGCAGTACTTC
many,TRBV2,TRBJ1-5,.,CARGLGSNQPQHF,TGTGCCAGAGGATTGGGGAGCAATCAGCCCCAGCATTTT
.,TRBV4-1,TRBJ1-1,.,CASSLANTEAFF,TGCGCCAGCAGCCTAGCGAACACTGAAGCTTTCTTT
.,TRBV5-5,TRBJ2-2,.,CASSLPGTANTGELLF,TGTGCCAGCAGCTTACCCGGGACGGCTAACACCGGGGAGCTGCTTTTT
many,TRBV12-3/TRBV12-4,TRBJ1-2,TRBD1,CATQDREANYGYTF,TGTGCCACCCAGGACAGGGAGGCTAACTATGGCTACACCTTC
.,TRBV5-5,TRBJ2-3,.,CASSLDGSITDTQYF,TGTGCCAGCAGCTTGGATGGCAGCATAACAGATACGCAGTATTTT
.,TRBV12-3/TRBV12-4,TRBJ2-1,.,CASSWIQGNEQFF,TGTGCCAGCAGTTGGATCCAGGGCAATGAGCAGTTCTTC
many,TRBV3-1,TRBJ1-3,.,CASSQDRSRVGNTIYF,TGTGCCAGCAGCCAAGATCGAAGCAGGGTCGGAAACACCATATATTTT
many,TRBV2,TRBJ2-7,.,CATARAAEQYF,TGTGCCACCGCAAGGGCTGCGGAGCAGTACTTC
many,TRBV5-8,TRBJ1-2,.,CASSLVDSTYTF,TGTGCCAGCAGCTTGGTGGACAGCACCTACACCTTC
many,TRBV7-9,TRBJ1-2,.,CASSQDSPILNGYTF,TGTGCCAGCAGCCAGGACAGCCCGATCCTAAATGGCTACACCTTC
many,TRBV7-3,TRBJ2-2,TRBD2,CASSRLAVGELFF,TGTGCCAGCAGCCGACTAGCGGTCGGGGAGCTGTTTTTT
.,TRBV18,TRBJ1-1,.,CASSPQAGTEAFF,TGTGCCAGCTCACCACAGGCGGGGACTGAAGCTTTCTTT
many,TRBV19,TRBJ1-4,.,CASNPRGNLVEKLFF,TGTGCCAGTAATCCCCGGGGAAACCTGGTTGAAAAACTGTTTTTT
few,TRBV27,TRBJ1-2,.,CASSFVGRPNYGYTF,TGTGCCAGCAGTTTCGTGGGCAGGCCAAACTATGGCTACACCTTC
many,TRBV15,TRBJ2-5,.,CATSRGDDPMRETQYF,TGTGCCACCAGCAGAGGAGACGACCCGATGCGGGAGACCCAGTACTTC
many,TRBV9,TRBJ2-3,.,CASSEGFGDTQYF,TGTGCCAGCAGCGAGGGGTTCGGAGATACGCAGTATTTT
many,TRBV29-1,TRBJ2-5,.,CSANREAAQETQYF,TGCAGCGCCAACAGAGAGGCTGCCCAGGAGACCCAGTACTTC